What follows are 30 T cell receptor beta chains derived from one specimen sequenced in a study of spatial heterogeneity in lung cancer. Noted time point: sample taken at primary tumor resection. Researchers sequenced whole RNA taken from tumor, nontumor lung or frozen PBMC without sorting. TCRdb fed the 5' RACE reads into MiXCR, producing one record per CDR3 protein. The sample includes a few thousand distinct CDR3 sequences, about a fifth of them seen just once. The source material was normal lung tissue next to the tumor, sampled at surgery. These receptors were obtained from a female donor with early-stage non-small cell lung cancer.

This clonotype is judged medium-sized (0.01 to 0.1%). With the library built for alpha chains, this beta chain is off target and its frequency is not meaningful. In DNA, the CDR3 is TGTGCCAGCAGTACCGGGACAGGGGGCACTGAAGCTTTCTTT. Translating gives CASSTGTGGTEAFF. The genes are TRBV27 and TRBJ1-1; 11 bases map to TRBD1. This CDR3 is built from 14 residues. V was clipped by 5 bases and J by 4 bases; unmatched bases: 3. CDR1 is MNHEY and CDR2 is SMNVEV in the germline V gene (reference sequence).

Notes on this clonotype: This beta chain is a stray sequence in a library constructed for alpha chains; its clone size is not meaningful. This chain joins TRBV2 and TRBJ2-3, with 15 bases matching TRBD2. Per germline, CDR1 SNHLY and CDR2 FYNNEI. CDR3 length equals 16 residues. Trimming took 5 bases from V and 5 from J; bases not matched to a gene: 5. The CDR3 protein is CASSPQGLAGGDTQYF. The CDR3 nucleotides read TGTGCCAGCAGTCCACAGGGACTAGCGGGGGGAGATACGCAGTATTTT. Full variable domain (rest looked up from reference TRBV2 and TRBJ2-3): EPEVTQTPSHQVTQMGQEVILRCVPISNHLYFYWYRQILGQKVEFLVSFYNNEISEKSEIFDDQFSVERPDGSNFTLKIRSTKLEDSAMYFCASSPQGLAGGDTQYFGPGTRLTVL.

This clonotype was found many times. A library made for alpha chains picked up this beta chain off target, so its size means little. The chain is built from TRBV6-2 or TRBV6-3 and TRBJ1-5, with no clear D. The germline V and J ends were trimmed by 6 bases and 0 bases, with 12 bases remaining between them. Germline loops: CDR1 MNHEY, CDR2 SVGEGT. CDR3 length: 15 residues. The CDR3 spells CASSLMTDSNQPQHF. The CDR3 nucleotides read TGTGCCAGCAGCTTGATGACGGATAGCAATCAGCCCCAGCATTTT.

This clonotype showed up many times. This beta chain is a stray read from a library made for alpha chains; its abundance is not meaningful. The chain combines TRBV5-6 with TRBJ1-4, with 8 bases that match TRBD1. CDR1 and CDR2 from the germline V gene are SGHDT and YYEEEE. The V segment lost 0 bases and the J segment 7 bases; nucleotides outside the gene matches: 11. The CDR3 totals 17 residues. CDR3 in DNA: TGTGCCAGCAGCTTGGCAGGGGGCCTGCGCGGGAGTGAAAAACTGTTTTTT. It codes for CASSLAGGLRGSEKLFF.

In its sample, this clonotype ranks as medium-sized. This beta chain appears as a stray read in a library generated for alpha chains; its size is not informative. The V call is TRBV5-1, the J call TRBJ2-3, with TRBD2 matching 10 bases. The V segment lost 2 bases and the J segment 0 bases; nucleotides outside the gene matches: 0. Per germline, CDR1 SGHRS and CDR2 YFSETQ. This CDR3 spans 15 amino acids. CDR3 in DNA: TGCGCCAGCAGCTTTAGCGGGAGGAGCACAGATACGCAGTATTTT. Its translation: CASSFSGRSTDTQYF.

This clonotype is judged medium-sized (0.01 to 0.1%). Because the library targeted alpha chains, this beta chain is an off-target read whose size means little. The V call is TRBV20-1, the J call TRBJ2-7; 9 bases agree with TRBD1. CDR3 length equals 13 residues. The germline CDR1 and CDR2 sequences are DFQATT and SNEGSKA (reference sequence). V shed 5 bases and J 6 bases; nucleotides not matched to a gene: 8. The CDR3 bases are TGCAGTGCTGGACAGGGGATCATTAGCGAGCAGTACTTC. This encodes CSAGQGIISEQYF.

This clonotype is termed medium-sized. The library was designed around alpha chains, so this beta chain is a stray read whose abundance carries little weight. The chain carries TRBV5-4 and TRBJ2-5; TRBD2 agrees at 10 bases. V trimming: 6 bases; J trimming: 3 bases; junction bases outside the gene matches: 5. CDR3 length: 14 residues. Per the germline V gene, CDR1 is SGHNT and CDR2 is YYREEE (reference sequence). In nucleotides, the CDR3 is TGTGCCAGCACCCACGGACTAGCGGAAGAGACCCAGTACTTC. Translation gives CASTHGLAEETQYF. The full variable domain, in which reference TRBV5-4 and TRBJ2-5 provide the parts outside the CDR3, is ETGVTQSPTHLIKTRGQQVTLRCSSQSGHNTVSWYQQALGQGPQFIFQYYREEENGRGNFPPRFSGLQFPNYSSELNVNALELDDSALYLCASTHGLAEETQYFGPGTRLLVL.

A note on this clonotype: This beta chain turned up in a library designed for alpha chains; as an off-target read, its abundance says little. V is TRBV7-2 and J is TRBJ2-2; a weak D match, TRBD1 (6 bases). Trimming took 1 base from V and 2 from J, leaving 14 bases between them. The germline V gene has CDR1 SGHTA and CDR2 FQGNSA. The CDR3 is made up of 17 amino acids. This CDR3 is CASSLVHRAKNTGELFF. CDR3 DNA sequence: TGTGCCAGCAGCTTAGTGCACAGGGCCAAAAACACCGGGGAGCTGTTTTTT.

This clonotype was seen repeatedly, ten times or more. Because the library targeted alpha chains, this beta chain is an off-target read whose size means little. Here the CDR3 reads CASSPGPGASNTGELFF. The CDR3 DNA is TGTGCCAGTAGTCCAGGCCCAGGAGCTTCGAACACCGGGGAGCTGTTTTTT. This chain uses TRBV19 with TRBJ2-2, with unresolved D. Trimming removed 5 bases from V and 0 bases from J, with 16 bases in between. Germline lookup yields CDR1 LNHDA and CDR2 SQIVND (reference sequence). CDR3 size: 17 residues.

With respect to this clonotype: Being off target in a library aimed at alpha chains, this beta chain has a size of little meaning. This chain joins TRBV12-3 or TRBV12-4 and TRBJ1-4, with 7 bases matching TRBD1. The trim removed 6 bases at V and 7 bases at J, leaving 8 bases unmatched. The length of the CDR3 is 14 residues. CDR3 sequence (DNA): TGTGCCAGCAGGCAACAGGGGAGGGGTGAAAAACTGTTTTTT. Protein product: CASRQQGRGEKLFF.

Many counts were recorded for this clonotype. Because the library targeted alpha chains, this beta chain is an off-target read whose size means little. This chain's CDR3 is CSVSVTGVGETQYF. The CDR3 DNA is TGCAGCGTCTCTGTGACAGGGGTTGGGGAGACCCAGTACTTC. The gene calls are TRBV29-1 and TRBJ2-5; 8 bases agree with TRBD1. The CDR3 is 14 residues long. CDR1 SQVTM and CDR2 ANQGSEA come from the germline V gene. V lost 6 bases and J lost 5; bases outside the gene matches: 11.

This clonotype was detected a few times. As an off-target read in a library built for alpha chains, this beta chain has a frequency of little significance. The chain carries TRBV20-1 and TRBJ2-7; the match to TRBD1 covers 8 bases. This CDR3 region has 12 residues. J lost 5 bases, V lost 1 base, and 1 base had no gene match. CDR1 is DFQATT and CDR2 is SNEGSKA in the germline V gene (reference sequence). The CDR3 loop reads CSARAGGHEQYF. The DNA for the CDR3 is TGCAGTGCTAGAGCAGGGGGCCACGAGCAGTACTTC.

Relative to its sample, this clonotype is medium-sized. Since the library was made to target alpha chains, this beta chain is a stray read and its abundance is not meaningful. The rearrangement links TRBV5-1 to TRBJ2-7; D not certain. V was clipped by 0 bases and J by 6 bases, with 10 bases between them. This CDR3 contains 13 residues. CDR1 and CDR2 from the germline V gene are SGHRS and YFSETQ. CDR3 loop: CASSLVGSPEQYF. The CDR3 coding sequence is TGCGCCAGCAGCTTGGTTGGTAGCCCCGAGCAGTACTTC.

Within the sample, this clonotype is medium-sized. In a library made to pick up alpha chains, this beta chain is a stray read with a size that means little. The gene calls are TRBV20-1 and TRBJ1-1; D is uncertain. The V end was cut by 1 base, the J end by 3 bases, with 12 bases between. This CDR3 comprises 14 residues. Germline CDR1 is DFQATT and CDR2 is SNEGSKA (reference sequence). The CDR3 region is CSARVSSKYTEAFF. CDR3 bases: TGCAGTGCTAGAGTGTCCAGTAAGTACACTGAAGCTTTCTTT.

Within the sample, this clonotype is medium-sized. This beta chain turned up in a library designed for alpha chains; as an off-target read, its abundance says little. This chain links TRBV19 with TRBJ1-5; TRBD1 aligns across 9 bases. CDR1 and CDR2 from the germline V gene are LNHDA and SQIVND (reference sequence). This CDR3 region has 14 residues. Losses at the gene ends were 5 bases for V and 6 bases for J; bases not matched to a gene: 5. The CDR3 coding sequence is TGTGCCAGTAGTGTCGGGACAGGGTTTCAGCCCCAGCATTTT. Its protein is CASSVGTGFQPQHF. Drawing the rest from reference TRBV19 and TRBJ1-5, the complete variable domain is DGGITQSPKYLFRKEGQNVTLSCEQNLNHDAMYWYRQDPGQGLRLIYYSQIVNDFQKGDIAEGYSVSREKKESFPLTVTSAQKNPTAFYLCASSVGTGFQPQHFGDGTRLSIL.

This clonotype is deemed medium-sized. This beta chain was picked up by a library intended for alpha chains and is off target, so its count carries little meaning. The genes are TRBV21-1 and TRBJ2-7; no check of the table's D call, TRBD2, against the DNA was made. TRBV21-1 is designated a pseudogene. The CDR3 runs 18 residues. The CDR3, as DNA: TGTGCCAGCAGCTTCCAAGGGGAGGCCGCCGTGCGATCCTACGAGCAGTACTTC. Translated: CASSFQGEAAVRSYEQYF.

This clonotype is judged medium-sized (0.01 to 0.1%). This beta chain was picked up by a library intended for alpha chains and is off target, so its count carries little meaning. The V and J genes are TRBV7-3 and TRBJ2-3; TRBD1 matches at 7 bases. V was clipped by 2 bases and J by 3 bases; unmatched bases: 8. In germline, CDR1 is SGHTA, CDR2 FQGTGA. This CDR3 has 16 residues. For the CDR3, the DNA is TGTGCCAGCAGCTTAGGTGACAGGGCAGAAACAGATACGCAGTATTTT. Translated, it gives CASSLGDRAETDTQYF. Looking up the rest from reference TRBV7-3 and TRBJ2-3 gives the full variable domain: GAGVSQTPSNKVTEKGKYVELRCDPISGHTALYWYRQSLGQGPEFLIYFQGTGAADDSGLPNDRFFAVRPEGSVSTLKIQRTERGDSAVYLCASSLGDRAETDTQYFGPGTRLTVL.

Relative to its sample, this clonotype is medium-sized (0.01 to 0.1%). This beta chain turned up in a library designed for alpha chains; as an off-target read, its abundance says little. Written as DNA, the CDR3 is TGTGCCAGCAGCCCGAGGGGGGGGTATACCTACGAGCAGTACTTC. Translating it yields CASSPRGGYTYEQYF. The chain has TRBV27 and TRBJ2-7; TRBD2 might be the D (7 bases). Between the trimmed V and J ends, which lost 6 bases and 2 bases, there was a span of 17 bases. This CDR3 spans 15 amino acids. Germline lookup yields CDR1 MNHEY and CDR2 SMNVEV (reference sequence).

This clonotype is medium-sized (0.01 to 0.1%) by share. The library was built for alpha chains, so this beta chain is an off-target read and its size means little. V is TRBV5-1 and J is TRBJ2-3, with 9 bases aligning to TRBD2. The CDR3 extends over 15 amino acids. Trimming at V came to 2 bases and at J to 2 bases, leaving 3 bases not matched to a gene. The germline V gene encodes CDR1 SGHRS and CDR2 YFSETQ. As DNA, the CDR3 is TGCGCCAGCAGCTTAGCGGGGGGCTCCACAGATACGCAGTATTTT. Translated, it gives CASSLAGGSTDTQYF.

This clonotype is deemed medium-sized. This beta chain is a stray read from a library made for alpha chains; its abundance is not meaningful. The V call is TRBV6-2 or TRBV6-3, the J call TRBJ1-1, with D tentatively TRBD1 (5 bases). V gave up 7 bases and J gave up 2 bases, with 14 bases separating them. CDR1 is MNHEY and CDR2 is SVGEGT in the germline V gene. The CDR3 has 14 amino acids. CDR3 protein: CASISPGGNTEAFF. CDR3 in DNA: TGTGCCAGCATATCCCCCGGGGGAAACACTGAAGCTTTCTTT.

This clonotype is labeled medium-sized. A library made for alpha chains picked up this beta chain off target, so its size means little. V gene TRBV15 combines with J gene TRBJ1-4; no clear D. The CDR3 is 17 residues long. The germline gives CDR1 LNHNV, CDR2 YYDKDF (reference sequence). V shed 0 bases and J shed 10 bases, with 21 bases lying between them. The DNA for the CDR3 is TGTGCCACCAGCAGAGATCCATCGGATTTAGGCATCGGAAAACTGTTTTTT. Its protein is CATSRDPSDLGIGKLFF.

A note on this clonotype: Because the library targeted alpha chains, this beta chain is an off-target read whose size means little. V gene TRBV4-1 combines with J gene TRBJ1-1; D uncertain. Between the trimmed V and J ends, which lost 5 bases and 1 base, there was a span of 11 bases. The CDR3 is made up of 14 amino acids. Germline CDR1 reads MGHRA; CDR2 reads YSYEKL. The CDR3 sequence is CASSSRAENTEAFF. CDR3 bases: TGCGCCAGCAGCTCCCGGGCCGAGAACACTGAAGCTTTCTTT.

This clonotype was seen ten or more times. This beta chain turned up in a library designed for alpha chains; as an off-target read, its abundance says little. V is TRBV19 and J is TRBJ2-4, with D maybe TRBD2 (5 bases). The CDR3 sequence is 16 residues long. Trimming stripped 3 bases from V and 0 bases from J, with 12 bases between. CDR1 is LNHDA, CDR2 SQIVND, per germline (reference sequence). CDR3 protein: CASSISGGLAKNIQYF. The CDR3 nucleotides read TGTGCCAGTAGTATCTCGGGCGGGTTAGCCAAAAACATTCAGTACTTC.

This clonotype is classed as medium-sized. Because this beta chain is a stray read in a library intended to capture alpha chains, its abundance should not be given much weight. The genes are TRBV6-1 and TRBJ2-7; D tentatively reads TRBD1 or TRBD2 (5 bases each). Trimming shortened V by 3 bases and J by 5 bases, and 14 bases separated the two germline ends. Germline CDR1 MNHNS, CDR2 SASEGT. The CDR3 sequence is 14 residues long. The CDR3 nucleotides are TGTGCCAGCAGTGATCAGGGACCCAAGGACGAGCAGTACTTC. Translation gives CASSDQGPKDEQYF.

Worth noting for this clonotype: This beta chain came through as a stray read in a library set up for alpha chains, and its size says little. The V gene is TRBV20-1, the J gene TRBJ2-7; 7 nucleotides align to TRBD1. CDR3 length: 14 residues. Germline V lookup: CDR1 DFQATT, CDR2 SNEGSKA (reference sequence). V shed 5 bases, J shed 3 bases, and the junction held 10 bases outside the gene matches. The CDR3 region has the DNA TGCAGTGCTGCAGGGACAGCGAAGGGCTACGAGCAGTACTTC. It encodes CSAAGTAKGYEQYF.

This clonotype is medium-sized (0.01 to 0.1%) by share. This beta chain came through as a stray read in a library set up for alpha chains, and its size says little. The genes are TRBV7-2 and TRBJ2-5, with 10 bases matching TRBD1. V lost 1 base and J lost 10; bases outside the gene matches: 3. Per the germline V gene, CDR1 is SGHTA and CDR2 is FQGNSA. The CDR3 length is 13 residues. CDR3: CASSLEGQGIQYF. The CDR3 DNA reads as TGTGCCAGCAGCTTAGAGGGACAGGGGATCCAGTACTTC.

This clonotype came up a few times. Within a library made for alpha chains, this beta chain is off target, and its count is uninformative. The chain has TRBV30 and TRBJ2-7; 10 bases agree with TRBD2. Germline trimming cut 2 bases from V and 4 bases from J; bases unmatched to any gene: 11. The germline CDR1 and CDR2 sequences are GTSNPN and SVGIG (reference sequence). The CDR3 consists of 16 residues. Here the CDR3 reads CAWSLDAGTSAYEQYF. CDR3 coding DNA: TGTGCCTGGAGTTTAGACGCCGGGACTAGCGCTTACGAGCAGTACTTC.

This clonotype is labeled medium-sized. Germline and junction disagree at one end, which may indicate a read error. The library was designed around alpha chains, so this beta chain is a stray read whose abundance carries little weight. This chain links TRBV5-1 with TRBJ2-2, with D possibly called TRBD1 or TRBD2 (5 bases each). Germline assignment: CDR1 SGHRS and CDR2 YFSETQ. The CDR3 is 14 amino acids. CDR3 amino acids: CASSLGGNPGELFF. The CDR3 bases are TGCGCCAGCAGCTTGGGGGGGAACCCCGGGGAGCTGTTTTTT. The full variable domain, its missing parts supplied by reference TRBV5-1 and TRBJ2-2, is KAGVTQTPRYLIKTRGQQVTLSCSPISGHRSVSWYQQTPGQGLQFLFEYFSETQRNKGNFPGRFSGRQFSNSRSEMNVSTLELGDSALYLCASSLGGNPGELFFGEGSRLTVL.

This clonotype is medium-sized within its sample. For a library built for alpha chains, this beta chain is a stray read; little rests on its size. The rearrangement joins TRBV6-5 to TRBJ2-3, with a possible D match to TRBD2 (6 bases). CDR3 length: 15 residues. From germline, CDR1 is MNHEY and CDR2 SVGAGI. The V and J ends lost 2 bases and 2 bases respectively, with 11 bases between them. CDR3 DNA: TGTGCCAGCAGTTACGGGGGGACTTACACAGATACGCAGTATTTT. Translated: CASSYGGTYTDTQYF.

As concerns this clonotype: Since the library was made to target alpha chains, this beta chain is a stray read and its abundance is not meaningful. The rearrangement uses TRBV6-1 and TRBJ2-1; 7 bases fit TRBD2. Germline CDR1 and CDR2: MNHNS and SASEGT. V dropped 6 bases and J dropped 0; count of bases not matched to a gene: 5. CDR3 length: 15 residues. DNA of the CDR3: TGTGCCAGCAGGGGACGGGGGGACTCCTACAATGAGCAGTTCTTC. This codes for CASRGRGDSYNEQFF.